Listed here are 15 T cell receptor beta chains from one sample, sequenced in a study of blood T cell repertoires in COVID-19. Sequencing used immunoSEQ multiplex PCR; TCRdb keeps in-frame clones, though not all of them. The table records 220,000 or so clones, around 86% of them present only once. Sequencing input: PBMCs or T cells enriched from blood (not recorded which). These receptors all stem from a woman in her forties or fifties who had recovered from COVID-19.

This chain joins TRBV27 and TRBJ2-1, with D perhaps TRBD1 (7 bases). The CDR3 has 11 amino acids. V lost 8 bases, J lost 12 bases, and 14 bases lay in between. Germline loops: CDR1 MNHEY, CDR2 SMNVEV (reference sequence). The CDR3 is CASAGGWVQFF. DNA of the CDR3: TGTGCCAGCGCAGGGGGGTGGGTGCAGTTCTTC.

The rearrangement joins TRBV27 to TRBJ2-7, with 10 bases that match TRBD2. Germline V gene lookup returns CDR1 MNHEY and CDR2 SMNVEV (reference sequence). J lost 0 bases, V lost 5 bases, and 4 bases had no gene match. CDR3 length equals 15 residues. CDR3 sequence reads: CASSSRTSGSYEQYF. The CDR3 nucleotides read TGTGCCAGCAGTAGCAGGACTAGCGGCTCCTACGAGCAGTACTTC.

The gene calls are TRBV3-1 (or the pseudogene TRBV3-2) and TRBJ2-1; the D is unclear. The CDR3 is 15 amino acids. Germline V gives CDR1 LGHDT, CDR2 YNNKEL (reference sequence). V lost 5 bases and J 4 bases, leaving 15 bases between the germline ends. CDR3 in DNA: TGTGCCAGCAGCGCAATAGATGACTCGTACAATGAGCAGTTCTTC. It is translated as CASSAIDDSYNEQFF.

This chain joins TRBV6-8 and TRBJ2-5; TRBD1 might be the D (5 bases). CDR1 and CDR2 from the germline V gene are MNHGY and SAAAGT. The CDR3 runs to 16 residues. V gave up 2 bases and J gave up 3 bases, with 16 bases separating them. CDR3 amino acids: CASSYLQQVLEETQYF. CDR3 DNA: TGTGCCAGCAGTTACCTCCAACAGGTCCTGGAAGAGACCCAGTACTTC.

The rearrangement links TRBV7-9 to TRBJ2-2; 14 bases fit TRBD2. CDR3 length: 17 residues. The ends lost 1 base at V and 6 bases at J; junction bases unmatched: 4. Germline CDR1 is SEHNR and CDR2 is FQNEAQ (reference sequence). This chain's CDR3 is CASSLGLTSGRAGELFF. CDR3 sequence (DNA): TGTGCCAGCAGCTTAGGGTTGACTAGCGGGAGGGCCGGGGAGCTGTTTTTT.

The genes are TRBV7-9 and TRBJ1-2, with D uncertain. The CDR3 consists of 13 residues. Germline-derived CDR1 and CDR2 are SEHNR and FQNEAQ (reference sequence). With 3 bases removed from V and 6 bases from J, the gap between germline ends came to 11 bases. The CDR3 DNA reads TGTGCCAGCAGCTTGTCGGGAACCAATGGCTACACCTTC. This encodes CASSLSGTNGYTF.

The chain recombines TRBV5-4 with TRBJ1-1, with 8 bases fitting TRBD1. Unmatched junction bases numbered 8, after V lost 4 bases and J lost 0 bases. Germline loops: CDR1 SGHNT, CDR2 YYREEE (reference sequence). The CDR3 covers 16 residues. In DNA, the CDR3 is TGTGCCAGCAGCCTCGGGACAGGACTAATGAACACTGAAGCTTTCTTT. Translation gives CASSLGTGLMNTEAFF.

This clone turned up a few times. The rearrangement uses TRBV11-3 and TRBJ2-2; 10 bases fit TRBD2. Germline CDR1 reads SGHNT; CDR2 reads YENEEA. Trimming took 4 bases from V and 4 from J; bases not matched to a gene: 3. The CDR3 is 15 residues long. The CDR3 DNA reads TGTGCCAGCAGCTGGCTAGCGGGGGTCACCGGGGAGCTGTTTTTT. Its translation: CASSWLAGVTGELFF.

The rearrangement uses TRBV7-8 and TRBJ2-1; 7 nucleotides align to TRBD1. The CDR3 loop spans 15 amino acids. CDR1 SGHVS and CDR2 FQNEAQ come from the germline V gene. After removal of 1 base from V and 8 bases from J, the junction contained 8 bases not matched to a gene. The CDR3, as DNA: TGTGCCAGCAGCTTAGTGTCCCATCAGGGGGATGAGCAGTTCTTC. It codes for CASSLVSHQGDEQFF.

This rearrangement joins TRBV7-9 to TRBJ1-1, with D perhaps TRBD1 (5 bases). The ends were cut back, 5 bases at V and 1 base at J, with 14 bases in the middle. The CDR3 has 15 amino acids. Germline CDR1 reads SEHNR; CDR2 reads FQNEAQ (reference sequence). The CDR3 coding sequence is TGTGCCAGCAGCACCTCCGGGACTGGGAACACTGAAGCTTTCTTT. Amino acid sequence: CASSTSGTGNTEAFF.

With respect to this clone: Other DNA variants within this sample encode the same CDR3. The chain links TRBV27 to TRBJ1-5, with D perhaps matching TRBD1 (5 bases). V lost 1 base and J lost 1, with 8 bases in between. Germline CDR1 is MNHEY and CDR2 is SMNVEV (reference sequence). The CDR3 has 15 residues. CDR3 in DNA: TGTGCCAGCAGTTTATACAGGTCCAGCAATCAGCCCCAGCATTTT. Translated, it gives CASSLYRSSNQPQHF.

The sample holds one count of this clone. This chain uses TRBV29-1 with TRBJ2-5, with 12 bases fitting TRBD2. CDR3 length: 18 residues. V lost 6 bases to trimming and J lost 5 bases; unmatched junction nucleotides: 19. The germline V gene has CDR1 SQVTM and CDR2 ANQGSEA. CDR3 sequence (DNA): TGCAGCGTCAACAACCCCCAACTAGCGGGGGGCCCGGGGGAGACCCAGTACTTC. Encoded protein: CSVNNPQLAGGPGETQYF. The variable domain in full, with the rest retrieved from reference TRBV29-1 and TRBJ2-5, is SAVISQKPSRDICQRGTSLTIQCQVDSQVTMMFWYRQQPGQSLTLIATANQGSEATYESGFVIDKFPISRPNLTFSTLTVSNMSPEDSSIYLCSVNNPQLAGGPGETQYFGPGTRLLVL.

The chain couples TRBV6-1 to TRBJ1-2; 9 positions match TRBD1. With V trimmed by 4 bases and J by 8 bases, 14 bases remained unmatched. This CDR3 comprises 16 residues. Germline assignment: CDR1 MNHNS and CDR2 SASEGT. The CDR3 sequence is CASSARDREIRRGYTF. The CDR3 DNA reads TGTGCCAGCAGTGCCCGGGACAGGGAAATAAGACGGGGCTACACCTTC.

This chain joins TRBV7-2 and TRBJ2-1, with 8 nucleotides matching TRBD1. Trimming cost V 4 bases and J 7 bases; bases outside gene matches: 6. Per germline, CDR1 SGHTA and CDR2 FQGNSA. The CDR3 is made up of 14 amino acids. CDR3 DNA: TGTGCCAGCAGCTCTTACCAGGGGGCTAATGAGCAGTTCTTC. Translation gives CASSSYQGANEQFF. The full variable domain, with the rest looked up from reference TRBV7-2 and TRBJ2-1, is GAGVSQSPSNKVTEKGKDVELRCDPISGHTALYWYRQSLGQGLEFLIYFQGNSAPDKSGLPSDRFSAERTGGSVSTLTIQRTQQEDSAVYLCASSSYQGANEQFFGPGTRLTVL.

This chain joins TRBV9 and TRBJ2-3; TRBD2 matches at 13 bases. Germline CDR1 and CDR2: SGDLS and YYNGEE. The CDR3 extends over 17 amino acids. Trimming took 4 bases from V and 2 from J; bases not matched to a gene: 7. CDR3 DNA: TGTGCCAGCAGCCTTCGGACTAGCGGGGGAGCCACAGATACGCAGTATTTT. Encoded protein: CASSLRTSGGATDTQYF.